The clone carrying this TCR beta chain was recorded once. The sample comes from a study of blood T cell repertoires in COVID-19. Study details: Donors in the United States, Italy and Spain gave samples during acute or convalescent COVID-19. PBMCs, B-cell-depleted T cells, or T cells provided the cDNA or gDNA that made up the material.

V trimming: 4 bases; J trimming: 7 bases; junction bases outside the gene matches: 5. This CDR3 region has 14 residues. Per the germline V gene, CDR1 is SGHNT and CDR2 is YYREEE (reference sequence). Authors' data handling: Reference gene primer amplification gave estimated nucleated cell counts. Sequencing was performed with immunoSEQ multiplex PCR; in TCRdb, only in-frame clones are kept and a portion is missing. From that table come the V and J calls and clone size; the DNA was used to work out D and trimming. The sample holds about 220,000 clones, 80% seen once. The genes are TRBV5-4 and TRBJ1-4, with TRBD1 matching over 9 bases. The receptor's source is a human donor in a cohort sampled during active COVID-19. The sample consisted of peripheral blood. The CDR3 loop reads CASSRDREVEKLFF. CDR3 sequence (DNA): TGTGCCAGCAGCCGGGACAGGGAGGTTGAAAAACTGTTTTTT.